A single sample gave rise to the 14 T cell receptor beta chains below, sequenced in a study of T-cell reconstitution after alpha-beta-depleted transplantation in children. Unique molecular identifiers were built into the TCRbeta library. TCRdb processed the PCR reads anew with MiXCR; each CDR3 protein has one entry. The sample has 500,000 to 650,000 distinct CDR3 sequences, roughly 13% seen once. The sequenced sample was PBMCs, mostly from graft donor cells, obtained 360 days after TCRalphabeta/CD19-depleted stem cell transplant. These receptors were obtained from a male patient younger than 18 who had a stem cell transplant for acute myeloid leukemia, so the T cells may come from the graft donor.

This clonotype was detected a few times. The chain carries TRBV19 and TRBJ2-5; maybe TRBD1 (5 bases). V lost 1 base, J lost 2 bases, and 14 bases lay in between. CDR3 size: 16 residues. CDR1 LNHDA and CDR2 SQIVND come from the germline V gene (reference sequence). The CDR3 here is CASSIVKGIGQETQYF. DNA of the CDR3: TGTGCCAGTAGTATAGTCAAGGGGATCGGACAAGAGACCCAGTACTTC.

V and J are TRBV5-1 and TRBJ2-1; 8 positions match TRBD1. J was trimmed by 3 bases and V by 8 bases; bases with no gene match: 10. CDR3 length: 15 amino acids. Germline lookup yields CDR1 SGHRS and CDR2 YFSETQ. CDR3 coding DNA: TGCGCCAGTATGCAGGGGGCTGGGATCTACAATGAGCAGTTCTTC. Its translation is CASMQGAGIYNEQFF.

The chain's CDR3 is CASSLVRPLLQPDTQYF. CDR3 nucleotides: TGTGCCAGCAGCTTAGTCCGCCCCCTCCTTCAGCCAGATACGCAGTATTTT. This chain uses TRBV7-6 with TRBJ2-3; D is ambiguous. The V and J ends lost 1 base and 4 bases respectively, with 18 bases between them. The CDR3 runs to 17 residues. Germline loops: CDR1 SGHVS, CDR2 FNYEAQ.

This clonotype was recorded a few times. This rearrangement joins TRBV7-2 to TRBJ2-7; 8 bases match TRBD2. The V gene's germline CDR1 is SGHTA and CDR2 FQGNSA. This CDR3 is 17 amino acids long. J lost 6 bases, V lost 5 bases, and 18 bases had no gene match. This CDR3 is CASSPRLAGLKRFEQYF. The CDR3 coding sequence is TGTGCCAGCAGCCCTCGGCTAGCGGGCCTCAAACGGTTCGAGCAGTACTTC.

This clonotype came up a few times. V gene TRBV7-2 combines with J gene TRBJ1-1; D gene uncertain. Germline V CDR1 and CDR2: SGHTA, FQGNSA. The CDR3 covers 11 residues. Trimming took off 8 bases at V and 5 bases at J, with 9 bases between the two ends. The CDR3 nucleotides read TGTGCCAGCGGTAAACTTACTGAAGCTTTCTTT. Its translation is CASGKLTEAFF.

This clonotype was seen more than once but under ten times. The chain employs TRBV6-5 and TRBJ2-7; 7 nucleotides line up with TRBD2. The J segment lost 4 bases and the V segment lost 0 bases, leaving 6 bases of the junction unmatched. Germline values: CDR1 MNHEY, CDR2 SVGAGI. CDR3 length: 15 amino acids. The CDR3 is CASSYSIQGGYEQYF. CDR3 nucleotides: TGTGCCAGCAGTTACTCGATCCAGGGAGGGTACGAGCAGTACTTC.

In its sample, this clonotype was seen a few times. The V and J genes are TRBV7-2 and TRBJ1-1; possibly TRBD1 for D (5 bases). The CDR3 extends over 16 amino acids. V was shortened by 3 bases and J by 4 bases, with 18 bases between the two germline ends. Looked up from germline, CDR1 is SGHTA and CDR2 is FQGNSA. The CDR3 DNA follows: TGTGCCAGCAGCTTGAAGGGGAGTGGGGGTGGCACTGAAGCTTTCTTT. Protein sequence: CASSLKGSGGGTEAFF.

The rearrangement uses TRBV19 and TRBJ2-1, with D unclear. This CDR3 spans 12 amino acids. Germline V gives CDR1 LNHDA, CDR2 SQIVND (reference sequence). V was pared by 5 bases and J by 2 bases, with 4 bases between. The CDR3 protein is CASSWTYNEQFF. CDR3 DNA: TGTGCCAGTAGTTGGACCTACAATGAGCAGTTCTTC.

This clonotype was recorded a few times. J is TRBJ2-3 and V is TRBV4-3; D is perhaps TRBD1 or TRBD2 (5 bases each). Germline lookup yields CDR1 LGHNA and CDR2 YSLEER. The CDR3 covers 17 residues. With 0 bases removed from V and 3 bases from J, the gap between germline ends came to 16 bases. Here the CDR3 reads CASSQDRLGPQTDTQYF. The CDR3 DNA reads TGCGCCAGCAGCCAAGATCGATTGGGACCTCAGACAGATACGCAGTATTTT.

This clonotype was seen ten or more times. This chain uses TRBV29-1 with TRBJ2-4; D gene unclear. The germline V gene has CDR1 SQVTM and CDR2 ANQGSEA. Trimming left V 4 bases short and J 0 bases short, with 10 bases between. The CDR3 extends over 14 amino acids. The DNA of the CDR3 is TGCAGCGTTGCGGAGCTTTTAGCCAAAAACATTCAGTACTTC. Translated: CSVAELLAKNIQYF.

The chain recombines TRBV20-1 with TRBJ2-1; TRBD2 matches 16 bases. Trimming took 6 bases from V and 16 from J; bases not matched to a gene: 12. The CDR3 runs 14 residues. The germline V gene encodes CDR1 DFQATT and CDR2 SNEGSKA (reference sequence). The chain's CDR3 is CSARTGLAGGSCFF. The DNA of the CDR3 is TGCAGTGCAAGGACGGGACTAGCGGGAGGGTCTTGTTTCTTC.

This clonotype was seen more than once but under ten times. This chain joins TRBV20-1 and TRBJ2-7; 7 positions agree with TRBD1. CDR3 size: 14 residues. J was trimmed by 0 bases and V by 3 bases; bases with no gene match: 5. The V gene's germline CDR1 is DFQATT and CDR2 SNEGSKA (reference sequence). CDR3 sequence: CSARPGQSSYEQYF. The CDR3 nucleotides are TGCAGTGCTAGGCCGGGACAGAGCTCCTACGAGCAGTACTTC.

This clonotype was found many times. CDR3 sequence: CASSGFGGEAFF. CDR3 DNA sequence: TGCGCCAGCAGCGGTTTTGGGGGTGAAGCTTTCTTT. The chain combines TRBV5-1 with TRBJ1-1; D is possibly TRBD1 (5 bases). The CDR3 consists of 12 residues. The V gene lost 4 bases and the J gene lost 7 bases, with 11 bases spanning the gap. Per germline, CDR1 SGHRS and CDR2 YFSETQ.

Ten or more counts support this clonotype. The CDR3: CSSLGFTVYTDTQYF. As DNA, the CDR3 is TGCAGCTCCCTTGGGTTCACCGTTTACACAGATACGCAGTATTTT. The chain joins TRBV29-1 to TRBJ2-3; no clear D. The length of the CDR3 is 15 residues. In germline, CDR1 is SQVTM, CDR2 ANQGSEA. V shed 8 bases and J shed 2 bases, with 20 bases lying between them.